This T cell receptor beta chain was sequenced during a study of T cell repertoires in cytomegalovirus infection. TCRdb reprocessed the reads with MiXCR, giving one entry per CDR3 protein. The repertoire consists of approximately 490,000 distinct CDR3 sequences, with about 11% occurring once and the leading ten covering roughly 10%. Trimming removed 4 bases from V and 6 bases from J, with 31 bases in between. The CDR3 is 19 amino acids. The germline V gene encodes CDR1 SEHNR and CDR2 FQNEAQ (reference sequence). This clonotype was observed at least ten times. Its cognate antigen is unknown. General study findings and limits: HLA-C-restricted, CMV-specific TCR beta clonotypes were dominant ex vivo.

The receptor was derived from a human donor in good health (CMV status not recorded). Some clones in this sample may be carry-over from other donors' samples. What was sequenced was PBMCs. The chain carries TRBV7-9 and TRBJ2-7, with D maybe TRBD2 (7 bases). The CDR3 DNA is TGTGCCAGCAGCTCCTGGGGGGGGCGGCGGGAGCGGAACCTAACCGAGCAGTACTTC. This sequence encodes CASSSWGGRRERNLTEQYF.